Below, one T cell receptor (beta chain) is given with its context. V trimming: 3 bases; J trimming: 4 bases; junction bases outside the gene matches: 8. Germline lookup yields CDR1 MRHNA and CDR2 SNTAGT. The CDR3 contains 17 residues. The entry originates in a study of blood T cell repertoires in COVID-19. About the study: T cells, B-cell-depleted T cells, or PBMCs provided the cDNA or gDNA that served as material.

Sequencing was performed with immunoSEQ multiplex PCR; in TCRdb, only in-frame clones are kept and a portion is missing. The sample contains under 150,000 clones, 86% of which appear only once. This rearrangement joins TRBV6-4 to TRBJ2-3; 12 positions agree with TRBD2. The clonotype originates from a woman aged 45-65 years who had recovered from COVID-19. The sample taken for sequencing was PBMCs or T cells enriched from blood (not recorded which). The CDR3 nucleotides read TGTGCCAGCAGTGATCAACCTAGCGGGGGGGCGGCAGATACGCAGTATTTT. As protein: CASSDQPSGGAADTQYF.